These 28 T cell receptor beta chains were sequenced from one sample in a study of shared clonotypes between healthy human individuals. Assay used: immunoSEQ multiplex PCR; TCRdb lists only in-frame clones, some missing. The profile shows roughly 500,000 clones, 79% of them singletons. The sequenced sample consisted of PBMCs. Source of these receptors: a woman in her thirties or forties in good health. Some clones in this sample may be carry-over from other donors' samples.

This clone showed up just once. The rearrangement uses TRBV6-1 and TRBJ2-2; TRBD1 matches at 9 bases. The trim removed 6 bases at V and 3 bases at J, leaving 5 bases unmatched. The CDR3 extends over 15 amino acids. The V gene's germline CDR1 is MNHNS and CDR2 SASEGT. The CDR3 sequence: CASSRDRADTGELFF. The CDR3 coding sequence is TGTGCCAGCAGCCGGGACAGGGCGGACACCGGGGAGCTGTTTTTT.

The chain employs TRBV2 and TRBJ1-5; weak D call: TRBD1 (5 bases). The CDR3 extends over 17 amino acids. In germline, CDR1 is SNHLY, CDR2 FYNNEI. Trimming stripped 6 bases from V and 2 bases from J, with 20 bases between. The CDR3 region is CASSDRGVRNGNQPQHF. The CDR3 DNA sequence: TGTGCCAGCAGCGACCGAGGGGTCAGAAACGGCAATCAGCCCCAGCATTTT.

CDR3 DNA sequence: TGTGCCAGCAGAGGGGGACTAGCCTACAATGAGCAGTTCTTC. Translated, it gives CASRGGLAYNEQFF. The chain has TRBV6-5 and TRBJ2-1, with 8 bases fitting TRBD2. The V gene's germline CDR1 is MNHEY and CDR2 SVGAGI. The V and J ends lost 6 bases and 2 bases, in that order; junction bases with no gene match: 3. CDR3 length: 14 amino acids.

The sample holds many counts of this clone. The V gene is TRBV7-2, the J gene TRBJ2-7; 9 bases are shared with TRBD1. The germline gives CDR1 SGHTA, CDR2 FQGNSA. This CDR3 spans 15 amino acids. V lost 5 bases and J lost 6; bases outside the gene matches: 11. For the CDR3, the DNA is TGTGCCAGCAGCCCAACAGCCGGGACAGGGCGCGAGCAGTACTTC. It encodes CASSPTAGTGREQYF.

A few counts support this clone. The V and J genes are TRBV2 and TRBJ2-5, with 8 positions matching TRBD1. This CDR3 is 15 amino acids long. V was pared by 6 bases and J by 5 bases, with 11 bases of the junction left unmatched. Per germline, CDR1 SNHLY and CDR2 FYNNEI. The CDR3 nucleotides read TGTGCCAGCAGCCACCGGACAGGGTTTGAGGAGACCCAGTACTTC. Translating it yields CASSHRTGFEETQYF.

The chain carries TRBV9 and TRBJ2-7; no definite D call. Germline loops: CDR1 SGDLS, CDR2 YYNGEE. V lost 4 bases and J 0 bases, leaving 5 bases between the germline ends. This CDR3 spans 12 amino acids. The CDR3 loop is CASSSDSYEQYF. DNA of the CDR3: TGTGCCAGCAGCTCCGACTCCTACGAGCAGTACTTC. Complete variable domain (other parts from reference TRBV9 and TRBJ2-7): DSGVTQTPKHLITATGQRVTLRCSPRSGDLSVYWYQQSLDQGLQFLIQYYNGEERAKGNILERFSAQQFPDLHSELNLSSLELGDSALYFCASSSDSYEQYFGPGTRLTVT.

The gene calls are TRBV15 and TRBJ2-7, with 7 bases that match TRBD1. The germline V gene has CDR1 LNHNV and CDR2 YYDKDF (reference sequence). V lost 2 bases to trimming and J lost 0 bases; unmatched junction nucleotides: 7. The CDR3 extends over 16 amino acids. In nucleotides, the CDR3 is TGTGCCACCAGCAGACTGGGGACAGCTAACTCCTACGAGCAGTACTTC. This translates into CATSRLGTANSYEQYF.

This clone has a handful of counts. This sequence joins TRBV7-9 and TRBJ2-5; 10 nucleotides align to TRBD2. Germline CDR1 reads SEHNR; CDR2 reads FQNEAQ (reference sequence). The CDR3 totals 16 residues. The ends lost 0 bases at V and 5 bases at J; junction bases unmatched: 6. The CDR3 is CASSLALAGVGETQYF. Here the CDR3 DNA reads TGTGCCAGCAGCTTAGCGCTAGCGGGAGTTGGGGAGACCCAGTACTTC.

The chain is built from TRBV5-1 and TRBJ2-7; TRBD1 agrees at 10 bases. The V gene's germline CDR1 is SGHRS and CDR2 YFSETQ. This CDR3 is built from 13 residues. J gave up 12 bases and V 2 bases, and 8 bases lay outside the gene matches. The CDR3 is CASSFGTGEGRYF. CDR3 nucleotides: TGCGCCAGCAGCTTCGGGACAGGGGAAGGTCGGTACTTC.

The V and J genes are TRBV7-9 and TRBJ2-5; D is uncertain. CDR1 SEHNR and CDR2 FQNEAQ come from the germline V gene (reference sequence). The CDR3 is 14 amino acids. Trimming took 5 bases from V and 0 from J, leaving 10 bases between them. CDR3 region: CASSAMGDQETQYF. The CDR3 DNA sequence: TGTGCCAGCAGCGCAATGGGCGACCAAGAGACCCAGTACTTC.

This chain connects TRBV5-4 to TRBJ2-2; D might be TRBD1 or TRBD2, each matching 5 bases. The V end was cut by 5 bases, the J end by 2 bases, with 19 bases between. CDR1 SGHNT and CDR2 YYREEE come from the germline V gene (reference sequence). The CDR3 loop spans 17 amino acids. For the CDR3, the DNA is TGTGCCAGCAGTCGTTCAACCGGGACGACCAACACCGGGGAGCTGTTTTTT. Residues: CASSRSTGTTNTGELFF.

The CDR3 bases are TGTGCCAGCAGTGCGGGACAGTACTACGAGCAGTACTTC. Translation: CASSAGQYYEQYF. This chain joins TRBV6-1 and TRBJ2-7, with 7 bases identical to TRBD1. This CDR3 is 13 amino acids long. The germline CDR1 and CDR2 sequences are MNHNS and SASEGT. Unmatched junction bases numbered 3, after V lost 4 bases and J lost 3 bases.

This sequence joins TRBV2 and TRBJ2-2; tentatively, D is TRBD1 (6 bases). The CDR3 length is 14 residues. Trimming shortened V by 5 bases and J by 7 bases, and 14 bases separated the two germline ends. Germline V lookup: CDR1 SNHLY, CDR2 FYNNEI. The CDR3 region is CASSFQGQGGELFF. The CDR3 DNA follows: TGTGCCAGCAGTTTCCAGGGGCAAGGCGGGGAGCTGTTTTTT.

The CDR3 region has the DNA TGTGCCATCAGTGAACAGGGTTACACCGGGGAGCTGTTTTTT. As protein: CAISEQGYTGELFF. The rearrangement joins TRBV10-3 to TRBJ2-2; D perhaps matches TRBD1 (6 bases). This CDR3 has 14 residues. V was trimmed by 3 bases and J by 3 bases, leaving 8 bases between them. Germline V gene sequence: CDR1 ENHRY, CDR2 SYGVKD.

The chain employs TRBV7-2 and TRBJ1-4; 12 bases align to TRBD1. Trimming at V came to 3 bases and at J to 6 bases, leaving 2 bases not matched to a gene. Germline assignment: CDR1 SGHTA and CDR2 FQGNSA. This CDR3 has 15 residues. CDR3 protein: CASSLGQGADEKLFF. DNA of the CDR3: TGTGCCAGCAGCTTGGGACAGGGGGCGGATGAAAAACTGTTTTTT.

Of note for this clone: This sample includes further DNA sequences coding for the same CDR3. The J gene is TRBJ2-7, the V gene TRBV28, with TRBD2 matching 12 bases. The CDR3 extends over 15 amino acids. Germline V lookup: CDR1 MDHEN, CDR2 SYDVKM. J lost 3 bases, V lost 5 bases, and 5 bases had no gene match. The CDR3 sequence is CASSPRLAGVYEQYF. The DNA for the CDR3 is TGTGCCAGCAGTCCCCGACTAGCGGGGGTCTACGAGCAGTACTTC. Based on the CDR3 plus reference TRBV28 and TRBJ2-7, the full variable domain is DVKVTQSSRYLVKRTGEKVFLECVQDMDHENMFWYRQDPGLGLRLIYFSYDVKMKEKGDIPEGYSVSREKKERFSLILESASTNQTSMYLCASSPRLAGVYEQYFGPGTRLTVT.

The chain has TRBV2 and TRBJ2-1; D possibly uses TRBD1 or TRBD2 (5 bases each). The V end was cut by 5 bases, the J end by 12 bases, with 14 bases between. In germline, CDR1 is SNHLY, CDR2 FYNNEI. This CDR3 comprises 12 residues. The CDR3 loop is CASSRDGRGQFF. The CDR3 nucleotides read TGTGCCAGCAGTCGGGACGGCCGGGGGCAGTTCTTC.

This clone was counted ten times or more. The junction does not match germline at one end; this may be a read error. The genes are TRBV29-1 and TRBJ1-1; unclear D gene. This CDR3 is built from 13 residues. Per germline, CDR1 SQVTM and CDR2 ANQGSEA. The CDR3 spells CSVQEGTNTEAFF. The CDR3 DNA reads as TGCAGCGTTCAAGAGGGCACGAACACTGAAGCTTTCTTT.

The chain uses TRBV5-1 and TRBJ1-4, with 10 bases lining up with TRBD1. The V segment lost 3 bases and the J segment 7 bases; nucleotides outside the gene matches: 15. This CDR3 contains 18 residues. Germline V CDR1 and CDR2: SGHRS, YFSETQ. CDR3 nucleotide sequence: TGCGCCAGCAGCTCGGGACAGGGGCGCCTCTTTGGAAGTGAAAAACTGTTTTTT. It encodes CASSSGQGRLFGSEKLFF. The whole variable domain, remainder taken from reference TRBV5-1 and TRBJ1-4, is KAGVTQTPRYLIKTRGQQVTLSCSPISGHRSVSWYQQTPGQGLQFLFEYFSETQRNKGNFPGRFSGRQFSNSRSEMNVSTLELGDSALYLCASSSGQGRLFGSEKLFFGSGTQLSVL.

In this sample, this clone turned up once. The J gene is TRBJ2-3, the V gene TRBV7-3; tentatively, D is TRBD1 or TRBD2 (5 bases each). V lost 6 bases to trimming and J lost 6 bases, with 25 bases between them. The germline gives CDR1 SGHTA, CDR2 FQGTGA. This CDR3 has 17 amino acids. The CDR3 region has the DNA TGTGCCAGCAGGCAAAAGCCGGGACGGGGACGGTCGGATACGCAGTATTTT. It encodes CASRQKPGRGRSDTQYF.

This chain connects TRBV18 to TRBJ2-1; weak D call: TRBD2 (5 bases). The V gene's germline CDR1 is KGHSH and CDR2 LQKENI. The V end was cut by 3 bases, the J end by 0 bases, with 15 bases between. This CDR3 has 17 amino acids. CDR3 in amino acids: CASSPLRVRSSYNEQFF. The CDR3 region has the DNA TGTGCCAGCTCACCCCTGCGGGTCCGAAGCTCCTACAATGAGCAGTTCTTC.

This clone was detected once. This rearrangement joins TRBV6-1 to TRBJ1-1; TRBD1 aligns across 9 bases. The CDR3 is 13 amino acids. After removal of 8 bases from V and 4 bases from J, the junction contained 5 bases not matched to a gene. CDR1 is MNHNS, CDR2 SASEGT, per germline. In DNA, the CDR3 is TGTGCCAGCGGAGGACAGGGGTTCACTGAAGCTTTCTTT. Amino acids: CASGGQGFTEAFF.

The CDR3, as DNA: TGTGCCGCGGGGGAAAGTGTGGACACCGGGGAGCTGTTTTTT. It codes for CAAGESVDTGELFF. V usage is TRBV30 and J usage is TRBJ2-2; 7 bases map to TRBD2. The trim removed 8 bases at V and 3 bases at J, leaving 9 bases unmatched. CDR1 and CDR2 (germline): GTSNPN, SVGIG (reference sequence). This CDR3 contains 14 residues. Full variable domain (remainder filled in from reference TRBV30 and TRBJ2-2): SQTIHQWPATLVQPVGSPLSLECTVEGTSNPNLYWYRQAAGRGLQLLFYSVGIGQISSEVPQNLSASRPQDRQFILSSKKLLLSDSGFYLCAAGESVDTGELFFGEGSRLTVL.

The chain combines TRBV14 with TRBJ2-7, with D tentatively TRBD2 (5 bases). The CDR3 has 14 amino acids. The germline V gene has CDR1 SGHDN and CDR2 FVKESK. V dropped 5 bases and J dropped 5 bases, with 16 bases sitting between them. The CDR3 loop reads CASSSLAPGDEQYF. The CDR3 nucleotides read TGTGCCAGCAGCTCTCTCGCCCCCGGGGACGAGCAGTACTTC.

The chain combines TRBV2 with TRBJ2-7, with D perhaps assigned TRBD1 or TRBD2 (5 bases each). V lost 5 bases to trimming and J lost 2 bases, with 19 bases between them. This CDR3 is 16 amino acids long. The germline CDR1 and CDR2 sequences are SNHLY and FYNNEI. CDR3 DNA: TGTGCCAGCAGTCAAGACAGCGGACTGGTTCCCTACGAGCAGTACTTC. Translated, it gives CASSQDSGLVPYEQYF.

The chain employs TRBV5-1 and TRBJ1-2; no clear D gene. The CDR3 contains 14 residues. Germline assignment: CDR1 SGHRS and CDR2 YFSETQ. Trimming cost V 0 bases and J 7 bases, with 13 bases left between them. CDR3 coding DNA: TGCGCCAGCAGCTTGGACCCGACATCTAGTGGCTACACCTTC. Translated, it gives CASSLDPTSSGYTF.

The chain uses TRBV7-9 and TRBJ1-2; TRBD1 aligns across 9 bases. V lost 1 base, J lost 3 bases, and 6 bases stayed unmatched. This CDR3 has 16 amino acids. The germline gives CDR1 SEHNR, CDR2 FQNEAQ (reference sequence). CDR3 coding DNA: TGTGCCAGCAGCTTAGGTCCACAGGGGGCGTACTATGGCTACACCTTC. Translation gives CASSLGPQGAYYGYTF.

The chain couples TRBV7-2 to TRBJ2-3; 13 bases match TRBD2. The junction had 8 bases not matched to a gene; V was cut back by 5 bases and J by 6 bases. Germline CDR1 reads SGHTA; CDR2 reads FQGNSA. This CDR3 region has 16 residues. The CDR3 region is CASSLSLAGGLDTQYF. The CDR3 DNA sequence: TGTGCCAGCAGCCTATCACTAGCGGGAGGGTTGGATACGCAGTATTTT. The variable domain in full, completed from reference TRBV7-2 and TRBJ2-3, reads GAGVSQSPSNKVTEKGKDVELRCDPISGHTALYWYRQSLGQGLEFLIYFQGNSAPDKSGLPSDRFSAERTGGSVSTLTIQRTQQEDSAVYLCASSLSLAGGLDTQYFGPGTRLTVL.